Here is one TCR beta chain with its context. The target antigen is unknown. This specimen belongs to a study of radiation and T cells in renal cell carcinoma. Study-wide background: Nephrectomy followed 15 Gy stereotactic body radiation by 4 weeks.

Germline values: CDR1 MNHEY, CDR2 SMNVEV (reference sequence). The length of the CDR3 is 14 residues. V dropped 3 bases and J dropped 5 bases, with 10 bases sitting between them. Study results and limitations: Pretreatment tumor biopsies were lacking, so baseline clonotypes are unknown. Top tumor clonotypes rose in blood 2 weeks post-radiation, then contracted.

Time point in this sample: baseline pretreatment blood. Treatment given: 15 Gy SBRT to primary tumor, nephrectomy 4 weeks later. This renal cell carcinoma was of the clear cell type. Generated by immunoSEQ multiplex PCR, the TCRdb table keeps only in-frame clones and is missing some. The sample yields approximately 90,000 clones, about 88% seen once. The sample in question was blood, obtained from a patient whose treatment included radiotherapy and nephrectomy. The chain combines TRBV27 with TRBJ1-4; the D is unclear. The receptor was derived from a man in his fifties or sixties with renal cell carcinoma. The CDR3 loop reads CASSFVGFNEKLFF. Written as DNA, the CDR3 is TGTGCCAGCAGTTTTGTGGGCTTCAATGAAAAACTGTTTTTT. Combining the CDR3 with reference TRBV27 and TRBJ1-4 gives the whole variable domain EAQVTQNPRYLITVTGKKLTVTCSQNMNHEYMSWYRQDPGLGLRQIYYSMNVEVTDKGDVPEGYKVSRKEKRNFPLILESPSPNQTSLYFCASSFVGFNEKLFFGSGTQLSVL.